The source of this T cell receptor (beta chain) is a study of blood T cells in healthy people across ages. The wider study: The template switching approach captured approximately one barcoded beta molecule for every two T cells. General observations from the study: Long-lived donors carried more naive CD4+ cells and greater diversity than aged donors.

Aged about 6 to 90, donors were systemically healthy Caucasians from Russia. Extracted total RNA amounted to at least 5.5 micrograms for each sample. The CDR3 is 14 residues long. With regard to this clonotype: Its target is not known.

The use of a sample-barcoded 5' primer and a J-beta primer mix characterized a second PCR of roughly 7 to 12 cycles. MiXCR, applied by TCRdb to the 5' RACE reads, yields one record per CDR3 protein. The sample has around 820,000 distinct CDR3 sequences; approximately 25% are singletons. The data were also submitted as part of a second study, on T cells of mothers and their children.

The sample comprised blood. The sequence was collected from a boy between 5 and 17 years old in good health. This chain joins TRBV12-3 or TRBV12-4 and TRBJ2-5, with 7 positions matching TRBD1. The J call is uncertain, as TRBJ2-7 better fits the DNA end. The CDR3 region is CASRVAGGTYEQYF. CDR3 DNA sequence: TGTGCCAGCAGGGTGGCAGGGGGTACCTACGAGCAGTACTTC.